This T cell receptor beta chain came from a study of OX40 agonist ivuxolimab in advanced cancers. The wider study: Every 2 weeks, patients got intravenous ivuxolimab at one of six dose levels (0.01-10 mg/kg).

The CDR3 is 14 amino acids. Trimming stripped 2 bases from V and 4 bases from J, with 13 bases between. Germline CDR1 and CDR2: GTSNPN and SVGIG (reference sequence). This table comes from immunoSEQ multiplex PCR, and its TCRdb copy is limited to in-frame clones, with some not included. The table has over 45,000 clones, approximately 83% seen once. The origin of this receptor is an adult with an advanced solid tumor such as melanoma, head and neck, liver or kidney cancer. The material sequenced was CD4+ or CD8+ T cells sorted from blood, taken in a trial of the OX40 agonist ivuxolimab. The chain combines TRBV30 with TRBJ2-3; tentative D call: TRBD2 (6 bases). The CDR3 loop reads CAWSLGGGSDTQYF. Here the CDR3 DNA reads TGTGCCTGGAGTTTGGGGGGTGGCTCAGATACGCAGTATTTT.